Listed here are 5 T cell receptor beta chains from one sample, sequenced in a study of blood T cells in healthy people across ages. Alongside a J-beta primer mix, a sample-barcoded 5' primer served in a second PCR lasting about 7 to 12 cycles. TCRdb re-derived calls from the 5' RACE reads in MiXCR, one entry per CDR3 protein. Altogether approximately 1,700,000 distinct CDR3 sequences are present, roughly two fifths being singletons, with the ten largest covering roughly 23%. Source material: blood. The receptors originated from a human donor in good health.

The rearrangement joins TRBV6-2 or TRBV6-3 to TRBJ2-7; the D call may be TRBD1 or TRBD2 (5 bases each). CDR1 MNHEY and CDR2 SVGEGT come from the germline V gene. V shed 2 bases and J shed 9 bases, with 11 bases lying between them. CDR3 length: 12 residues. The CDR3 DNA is TGTGCCAGCAGTTACGGGGGAAATGGGCAGTACTTC. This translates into CASSYGGNGQYF.

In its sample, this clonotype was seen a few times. The CDR3 sequence: CAITASNQETQYF. The CDR3 nucleotides read TGTGCCATCACTGCGTCGAACCAAGAGACCCAGTACTTC. The rearrangement joins TRBV10-3 to TRBJ2-5, with D uncertain. Germline V gives CDR1 ENHRY, CDR2 SYGVKD. The CDR3 covers 13 residues. V lost 7 bases to trimming and J lost 0 bases, with 9 bases between them.

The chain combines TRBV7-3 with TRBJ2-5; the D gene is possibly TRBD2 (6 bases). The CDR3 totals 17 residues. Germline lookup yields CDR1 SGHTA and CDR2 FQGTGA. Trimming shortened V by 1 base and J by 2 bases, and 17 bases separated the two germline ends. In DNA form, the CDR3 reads TGTGCCAGCAGCTTAATCGGTTTCGCGGGGAGACAAGAGACCCAGTACTTC. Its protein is CASSLIGFAGRQETQYF.

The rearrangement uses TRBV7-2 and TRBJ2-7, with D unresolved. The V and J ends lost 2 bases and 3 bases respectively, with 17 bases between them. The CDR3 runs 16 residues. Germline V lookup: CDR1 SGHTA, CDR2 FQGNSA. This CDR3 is CASSLRRSGGYYEQYF. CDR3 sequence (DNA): TGTGCCAGCAGCTTAAGACGGTCCGGTGGGTACTACGAGCAGTACTTC.

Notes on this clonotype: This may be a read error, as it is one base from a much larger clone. The CDR3 here is CASSNLGELGNEQYF. CDR3 sequence (DNA): TGTGCCAGCAGTAACCTAGGGGAACTTGGGAATGAGCAGTACTTC. The rearrangement joins TRBV6-6 to TRBJ2-5; maybe TRBD1 (5 bases). From germline, CDR1 is MNHNY and CDR2 SVGAGI (reference sequence). There are 15 residues in the CDR3. Trimming took 5 bases from V and 11 from J, leaving 24 bases between them.